Presented here are 25 T cell receptor beta chains from one specimen sequenced in a study of post-analysis software for immune sequencing data (dated by TCRdb to the mid-2010s). The method was PCR. Sequencing was carried out with an Illumina HiSeq 2500. To reduce PCR and sequencing biases, unique molecular identifiers were incorporated into the TCR beta cDNA libraries. TCRdb itself trimmed the public reads at Q25 with fastp, ran MiXCR and retained productive beta chains. For every CDR3 protein sequence, its rows merge into one entry that carries the most common genes and DNA. The sample data list 450,000 or so distinct CDR3 sequences, and under 55% of these were observed just once. The biggest ten clones account for 12% of the sample. The antigens these receptors bind are not known. Broader findings and caveats from the paper: A handful of TRBV segments, including TRBV5-6, TRBV5-1 and TRBV20-1, were significantly more frequent in patients than controls.

Sequencing was carried out using blood. Every receptor here comes from a girl between 5 and 17 years old with multiple sclerosis.

The chain uses TRBV5-1 and TRBJ2-6; D is possibly TRBD1 (5 bases). Germline V lookup: CDR1 SGHRS, CDR2 YFSETQ. Deletions cut 3 bases from V and 2 bases from J, with 9 bases between. CDR3 length: 15 amino acids. CDR3 nucleotide sequence: TGCGCCAGCAGCTCTATGACAGCTGGGGCCAACGTCCTGACTTTC. This encodes CASSSMTAGANVLTF.

A few counts support this clonotype. For the CDR3, the DNA is TGTGCCAGCAGCTTACGGAGGGGGGATTCACCCCTCCACTTT. Its protein product is CASSLRRGDSPLHF. This chain links TRBV7-3 with TRBJ1-6, with a weak D call TRBD1 (6 bases). Germline-derived CDR1 and CDR2 are SGHTA and FQGTGA. This CDR3 comprises 14 residues. Trimming took off 2 bases at V and 8 bases at J, with 10 bases between the two ends.

The V call is TRBV11-2, the J call TRBJ2-5; 14 positions agree with TRBD2. The V gene's germline CDR1 is SGHAT and CDR2 FQNNGV. The CDR3 loop spans 18 amino acids. V lost 5 bases to trimming and J lost 11 bases; unmatched junction nucleotides: 19. CDR3 sequence: CASSEALPGLAGVGEQYF. In DNA, the CDR3 is TGTGCCAGCAGCGAAGCCCTACCGGGACTAGCGGGAGTTGGAGAGCAGTACTTC.

V usage is TRBV3-1 and J usage is TRBJ2-5, with 14 positions matching TRBD2. The CDR3 covers 17 residues. V was clipped by 0 bases and J by 4 bases; unmatched bases: 4. Looked up from germline, CDR1 is LGHDT and CDR2 is YNNKEL (reference sequence). The CDR3 spells CASSQDKGLAGAETQYF. The CDR3 DNA reads as TGTGCCAGCAGCCAAGATAAGGGACTAGCGGGAGCAGAGACCCAGTACTTC.

The chain uses TRBV12-3 or TRBV12-4 and TRBJ1-1; D not resolved. V was clipped by 2 bases and J by 1 base, with 8 bases between them. The CDR3 runs 14 residues. The CDR3 coding sequence is TGTGCCAGCAGTTTACGGCACAAGAACACTGAAGCTTTCTTT. This sequence encodes CASSLRHKNTEAFF.

The chain combines TRBV7-2 with TRBJ2-1; 10 bases fit TRBD2. With 5 bases clipped from V and 7 bases from J, the junction kept 8 bases outside the gene matches. CDR1 is SGHTA and CDR2 is FQGNSA in the germline V gene. The CDR3 loop spans 15 amino acids. The CDR3 bases are TGTGCCAGCAGCCCCGGACTAGCGGCCGGGAATGAGCAGTTCTTC. Residues: CASSPGLAAGNEQFF.

The rearrangement links TRBV5-6 to TRBJ2-5, with 9 bases identical to TRBD1. From germline, CDR1 is SGHDT and CDR2 YYEEEE. The CDR3 contains 16 residues. The V segment lost 3 bases and the J segment 5 bases; nucleotides outside the gene matches: 11. The CDR3 sequence: CASSSFLGQGGETQYF. CDR3 coding DNA: TGTGCCAGCAGCTCCTTTTTGGGACAGGGAGGGGAGACCCAGTACTTC.

This chain links TRBV5-1 with TRBJ2-7; 9 bases are a match to TRBD1. V dropped 2 bases and J dropped 6; count of bases not matched to a gene: 9. Germline-derived CDR1 and CDR2 are SGHRS and YFSETQ. The CDR3 consists of 15 residues. CDR3 loop: CASSFGDRARGEQYF. The CDR3 coding sequence is TGCGCCAGCAGCTTCGGGGACAGGGCCCGAGGCGAGCAGTACTTC.

This clonotype was recorded a few times. This chain joins TRBV6-5 and TRBJ2-3; weak D call: TRBD2 (5 bases). The CDR3 covers 14 residues. Germline CDR1 is MNHEY and CDR2 is SVGAGI. The V gene lost 6 bases and the J gene lost 2 bases, with 12 bases spanning the gap. The CDR3 DNA is TGTGCCAGCAGCCCCCGCGGGCACACAGATACGCAGTATTTT. Translating gives CASSPRGHTDTQYF.

The chain joins TRBV20-1 to TRBJ2-7; D is perhaps TRBD2 (6 bases). The CDR3 spans 15 residues. Germline CDR1 and CDR2: DFQATT and SNEGSKA (reference sequence). The ends were cut back, 0 bases at V and 3 bases at J, with 15 bases in the middle. CDR3 DNA sequence: TGCAGTGCTAGAGATGTGACGGGAGATCACTACGAGCAGTACTTC. Translated: CSARDVTGDHYEQYF.

This clonotype was counted between two and nine times. The chain has TRBV6-5 and TRBJ2-7; D may be TRBD1 (5 bases). Between the trimmed V and J ends, which lost 6 bases and 1 base, there was a span of 16 bases. Germline V gives CDR1 MNHEY, CDR2 SVGAGI. There are 15 residues in the CDR3. The CDR3 here is CASSKRQPDSYEQYF. CDR3 bases: TGTGCCAGCAGCAAAAGACAGCCCGATTCCTACGAGCAGTACTTC.

Only a few counts were recorded for this clonotype. The chain combines TRBV5-1 with TRBJ2-5, with TRBD1 identical over 7 bases. Looked up from germline, CDR1 is SGHRS and CDR2 is YFSETQ. CDR3 length: 15 residues. Germline trimming cut 4 bases from V and 2 bases from J; bases unmatched to any gene: 8. The DNA of the CDR3 is TGCGCCAGCAGCCTCAGGGGGTTCGGGCAAGAGACCCAGTACTTC. It is translated as CASSLRGFGQETQYF. Supplemented by reference TRBV5-1 and TRBJ2-5, the full variable domain reads KAGVTQTPRYLIKTRGQQVTLSCSPISGHRSVSWYQQTPGQGLQFLFEYFSETQRNKGNFPGRFSGRQFSNSRSEMNVSTLELGDSALYLCASSLRGFGQETQYFGPGTRLLVL.

CDR3 amino acids: CASSQDLVGQETQYF. The CDR3, as DNA: TGTGCCAGCAGCCAAGATCTAGTGGGCCAAGAGACCCAGTACTTC. V gene TRBV3-1 combines with J gene TRBJ2-5; D gene uncertain. Trimming removed 0 bases at V and 1 base at J, with 9 bases between. The CDR3 sequence is 15 residues long. Germline CDR1 and CDR2: LGHDT and YNNKEL (reference sequence).

The V call is TRBV7-2, the J call TRBJ2-7; D remains ambiguous. This CDR3 region has 16 residues. V lost 5 bases to trimming and J lost 6 bases, with 23 bases between them. The germline CDR1 and CDR2 sequences are SGHTA and FQGNSA. DNA of the CDR3: TGTGCCAGCAGCCCACAAGGGAATCCCCAGCTCGGCGAGCAGTACTTC. This encodes CASSPQGNPQLGEQYF.

Notes on this clonotype: A much larger clone lies one base from this, so it may be a read error. The conserved closing phenylalanine or tryptophan is absent in this CDR3, likely reflecting a read error. The gene calls are TRBV7-6 and TRBJ1-1; 7 bases line up with TRBD1. The germline gives CDR1 SGHVS, CDR2 FNYEAQ. The J segment lost 10 bases and the V segment lost 5 bases, leaving 13 bases of the junction unmatched. This CDR3 comprises 14 residues. The CDR3 DNA follows: TGTGCCAGCAGCCCGCGGGACAAATCAGGGGGAGCTTTCTGT. This translates into CASSPRDKSGGAFC.

This clonotype was counted between two and nine times. The V gene is TRBV4-2, the J gene TRBJ2-4; 8 bases fit TRBD1. Germline V lookup: CDR1 LGHNA, CDR2 YNFKEQ. The CDR3 has 14 amino acids. With V trimmed by 4 bases and J by 13 bases, 12 bases remained unmatched. CDR3 in amino acids: CASSPGDRTEEQYF. CDR3 sequence (DNA): TGTGCCAGCAGCCCCGGGGACAGGACGGAGGAGCAGTACTTC.

The table lists this clonotype with a few counts. V is TRBV9 and J is TRBJ1-1; D is unclear. Between the trimmed V and J ends, which lost 5 bases and 0 bases, there was a span of 5 bases. Germline V gives CDR1 SGDLS, CDR2 YYNGEE. This CDR3 has 12 residues. CDR3 DNA: TGTGCCAGCAGAGGGTTGAACACTGAAGCTTTCTTT. Translating it yields CASRGLNTEAFF.

The V and J genes are TRBV13 and TRBJ2-7; 10 bases fit TRBD1. The germline V gene has CDR1 PRHDT and CDR2 FYEKMQ (reference sequence). V lost 5 bases, J lost 0 bases, and 7 bases stayed unmatched. The CDR3 extends over 16 amino acids. CDR3 sequence: CASSPWGQGRSYEQYF. The CDR3, as DNA: TGTGCCAGCAGCCCTTGGGGACAGGGGCGCTCCTACGAGCAGTACTTC.

This clonotype was detected only a few times. As DNA, the CDR3 is TGCGCCAGCAGCCAGGGGAGACAGGAGACCTACGAGCAGTACTTC. This sequence encodes CASSQGRQETYEQYF. The gene calls are TRBV4-1 and TRBJ2-7; maybe TRBD1 (6 bases). V shed 3 bases and J shed 2 bases, with 14 bases lying between them. Germline lookup yields CDR1 MGHRA and CDR2 YSYEKL. This CDR3 has 15 amino acids.

Points on this clonotype: Germline and junction disagree at one end, which may indicate a read error. The chain has TRBV28 and TRBJ2-1; 12 bases line up with TRBD2. This CDR3 is built from 17 residues. Germline lookup yields CDR1 MDHEN and CDR2 SYDVKM. The CDR3 DNA sequence: TGTGCCAGCAGTTCAGGACTAGCGGGGCGCTCCTACAATGAGCAGTTCTTT. Amino acids: CASSSGLAGRSYNEQFF.

In regard to this clonotype: The conserved final phenylalanine or tryptophan is absent from the CDR3, which likely points to a read error. This chain links TRBV6-4 with TRBJ2-1; 7 bases align to TRBD2. V trimming: 0 bases; J trimming: 6 bases; junction bases outside the gene matches: 5. CDR1 and CDR2 (germline): MRHNA, SNTAGT. The CDR3 length is 15 residues. For the CDR3, the DNA is TGTGCCAGCAGTGACTCGAATAGCGGGTCCAATGAGCAGTTCTGC. It yields the protein CASSDSNSGSNEQFC.

The J gene is TRBJ2-3, the V gene TRBV5-1; D unresolved. Germline loops: CDR1 SGHRS, CDR2 YFSETQ. The germline V and J ends were trimmed by 5 bases and 6 bases, with 10 bases remaining between them. This CDR3 is built from 12 residues. The CDR3 sequence is CASSKETDTQYF. CDR3 sequence (DNA): TGCGCCAGCAGTAAGGAGACCGATACGCAGTATTTT. The full variable domain, its missing parts supplied by reference TRBV5-1 and TRBJ2-3, is KAGVTQTPRYLIKTRGQQVTLSCSPISGHRSVSWYQQTPGQGLQFLFEYFSETQRNKGNFPGRFSGRQFSNSRSEMNVSTLELGDSALYLCASSKETDTQYFGPGTRLTVL.

This chain joins TRBV11-2 and TRBJ1-4; D is uncertain. V gave up 2 bases and J gave up 6 bases, with 34 bases separating them. The V gene's germline CDR1 is SGHAT and CDR2 FQNNGV. CDR3 size: 22 residues. CDR3 in amino acids: CASSLQSRAPGAPPRNDEKLFF. The CDR3, as DNA: TGTGCCAGCAGCTTACAAAGTAGGGCACCGGGCGCTCCACCTCGAAACGATGAAAAACTGTTTTTT.

This chain connects TRBV6-6 to TRBJ2-1, with 11 bases identical to TRBD2. Germline lookup yields CDR1 MNHNY and CDR2 SVGAGI (reference sequence). V was pared by 10 bases and J by 7 bases, with 6 bases of the junction left unmatched. This CDR3 comprises 13 residues. Here the CDR3 reads CATTSGSRNEQFF. The CDR3 DNA reads as TGTGCCACCACTAGCGGGAGTAGGAATGAGCAGTTCTTC.

This chain joins TRBV6-5 and TRBJ2-2, with D perhaps matching TRBD2 (5 bases). This CDR3 is 14 amino acids long. Trimming removed 8 bases at V and 7 bases at J, with 17 bases between. Germline values: CDR1 MNHEY, CDR2 SVGAGI. Written as DNA, the CDR3 is TGTGCCAGCGGAGGAGAACTGCCGGGCGGGGAGCTGTTTTTT. This sequence encodes CASGGELPGGELFF.